The 16 T cell receptor beta chains listed next were all sequenced from one sample in a study of spatial heterogeneity in lung cancer. TCRdb recomputed calls from the 5' RACE reads with MiXCR, one row per CDR3 protein. The data hold roughly 17,000 distinct CDR3 sequences, with 9.5% to 10% observed a single time. These receptors have no identified antigens. Time point meaning: sample taken at primary tumor resection. Study results and limitations: Tumor mutation count correlated with how many alpha and beta TCRs expanded intratumorally.

This sample comprised lung tumor tissue, obtained at surgery. These receptors all stem from a female donor with early-stage non-small cell lung cancer.

Concerning this clonotype itself: This beta chain turned up in a library designed for alpha chains; as an off-target read, its abundance says little. This chain links TRBV5-1 with TRBJ2-3; unclear D gene. The V end lost 1 base, the J end lost 5 bases, and 11 bases lay between the germline ends. Germline CDR1 and CDR2: SGHRS and YFSETQ. This CDR3 has 14 amino acids. The CDR3 spells CASSLLGLEDTQYF. CDR3 in DNA: TGCGCCAGCAGCTTGTTGGGGTTGGAAGATACGCAGTATTTT.

In its sample, this clonotype was seen a few times. This beta chain was picked up by a library intended for alpha chains and is off target, so its count carries little meaning. V gene TRBV12-3 or TRBV12-4 combines with J gene TRBJ2-2, with TRBD2 identical over 10 bases. With V trimmed by 8 bases and J by 4 bases, 4 bases remained unmatched. The CDR3 has 14 amino acids. The CDR3 DNA reads as TGTGCCAGCTCAAGCGGGGGGGCCACCGGGGAGCTGTTTTTT. Residues: CASSSGGATGELFF.

This clonotype occurred a few times. This beta chain represents an off-target read in a library built for alpha chains; its size is of limited meaning. This chain links TRBV29-1 with TRBJ1-1; D remains unclear. The CDR3 consists of 14 residues. The V end was cut by 4 bases, the J end by 4 bases, with 16 bases between. Germline V gives CDR1 SQVTM, CDR2 ANQGSEA. CDR3 protein: CSVGFGGVFTEAFF. CDR3 bases: TGCAGCGTTGGGTTTGGCGGCGTTTTCACTGAAGCTTTCTTT.

This clonotype came up many times. Found in a library prepared for alpha chains, this beta chain is an off-target read, and its abundance has little meaning. The chain links TRBV28 to TRBJ2-7; D is perhaps TRBD1 (6 bases). Trimming pared 6 bases from V and 10 bases from J, leaving 16 bases between. The CDR3 runs 12 residues. CDR1 and CDR2 from the germline V gene are MDHEN and SYDVKM. The CDR3 loop is CASSDRLAGQYF. DNA of the CDR3: TGTGCCAGCAGCGACAGGTTGGCGGGTCAGTACTTC.

Turning to this clonotype: Since it is a stray read in a library aimed at alpha chains, this beta chain has a size that is not meaningful. The V call is TRBV5-1, the J call TRBJ2-3; D might be TRBD1 (5 bases). V lost 0 bases, J lost 5 bases, and 7 bases lay in between. Germline CDR1 SGHRS, CDR2 YFSETQ. CDR3 size: 13 residues. The CDR3: CASSLEGQDTQYF. The CDR3 nucleotides read TGCGCCAGCAGCTTGGAGGGGCAAGATACGCAGTATTTT.

Comment on this clonotype: Because this beta chain is a stray read in a library intended to capture alpha chains, its abundance should not be given much weight. The chain combines TRBV28 with TRBJ1-1; a weak D match, TRBD1 (5 bases). Germline values: CDR1 MDHEN, CDR2 SYDVKM. There are 15 residues in the CDR3. Trimming took off 6 bases at V and 0 bases at J, with 14 bases between the two ends. The CDR3 spells CASRRSGVLNTEAFF. The DNA for the CDR3 is TGTGCCAGCAGGCGATCGGGGGTCCTGAACACTGAAGCTTTCTTT.

This clonotype was counted many times. Being off target in a library aimed at alpha chains, this beta chain has a size of little meaning. The CDR3 DNA reads as TGCAGCGTCGTGCTGGGGGATCAACCTGGAAAACTGTTTTTT. Translating it yields CSVVLGDQPGKLFF. The chain employs TRBV29-1 and TRBJ1-4, with D tentatively TRBD1 (5 bases). V was trimmed by 6 bases and J by 10 bases, leaving 21 bases between them. This CDR3 is 14 amino acids long. Germline CDR1 reads SQVTM; CDR2 reads ANQGSEA.

With regard to this clonotype: Within a library made for alpha chains, this beta chain is off target, and its count is uninformative. J is TRBJ1-3 and V is TRBV12-3 or TRBV12-4; D not certain. The germline V and J ends were trimmed by 6 bases and 7 bases, with 13 bases remaining between them. The CDR3 consists of 13 residues. The CDR3 coding sequence is TGTGCCAGCAGCGACGGACCGGGCAACACCATATATTTT. It encodes CASSDGPGNTIYF.

This clonotype has only a few counts. This beta chain is an off-target read within a library intended for alpha chains, so its frequency means little. The chain has TRBV2 and TRBJ2-5, with 9 bases identical to TRBD1. Germline trimming cut 7 bases from V and 4 bases from J; bases unmatched to any gene: 7. Germline CDR1 is SNHLY and CDR2 is FYNNEI. This CDR3 region has 14 residues. The CDR3, as DNA: TGTGCCAGCAAACTACCGGGACAGGGAGAGACCCAGTACTTC. Translation: CASKLPGQGETQYF.

By proportion, this clonotype is medium-sized (0.01 to 0.1%). The size of this beta chain means little, since it is a stray read in a library made for alpha chains. V usage is TRBV27 and J usage is TRBJ2-1; no firm D call. Germline CDR1 and CDR2: MNHEY and SMNVEV (reference sequence). Trimming removed 2 bases at V and 2 bases at J, with 10 bases between. This CDR3 is built from 15 residues. CDR3 coding DNA: TGTGCCAGCAGTTTAGGCAGGTCGACCTACAATGAGCAGTTCTTC. This gives the protein CASSLGRSTYNEQFF.

This clonotype has only a few counts. Being one base from a much bigger clone, this may be a read error. This beta chain is a stray sequence in a library constructed for alpha chains; its clone size is not meaningful. The chain links TRBV3-1 to TRBJ2-2, with 9 nucleotides matching TRBD1. V was pared by 4 bases and J by 3 bases, with 3 bases of the junction left unmatched. From germline, CDR1 is LGHDT and CDR2 YNNKEL (reference sequence). The CDR3 sequence is 15 residues long. The CDR3 loop reads CASSPGTGYTGELFF. The CDR3, as DNA: TGTGCCAGCAGCCCCGGGACAGGGTACACCGGGGAGCTGTTTTTT.

This clonotype was seen many times. This beta chain is an off-target read within a library intended for alpha chains, so its frequency means little. This chain uses TRBV4-2 with TRBJ2-3; D uncertain. V lost 0 bases and J 6 bases, leaving 7 bases between the germline ends. The CDR3 runs 13 residues. Germline V gene lookup returns CDR1 LGHNA and CDR2 YNFKEQ. The DNA for the CDR3 is TGTGCCAGCAGCCAAGAGGGCAGGGATACGCAGTATTTT. Amino acids: CASSQEGRDTQYF.

There are a few counts of this clonotype. Because the library targeted alpha chains, this beta chain is an off-target read whose size means little. The chain recombines TRBV5-1 with TRBJ2-3; D remains unclear. The CDR3 contains 11 residues. The germline gives CDR1 SGHRS, CDR2 YFSETQ. Trimming removed 1 base from V and 4 bases from J, with 1 base in between. CDR3 in amino acids: CASSLSDTQYF. In DNA, the CDR3 is TGCGCCAGCAGCTTGTCAGATACGCAGTATTTT.

This clonotype was recorded at least ten times. This beta chain lies outside the target of a library built for alpha chains; its clone size means little. This chain links TRBV28 with TRBJ2-1; TRBD1 or TRBD2 may be the D gene (5 bases each). The CDR3 length is 14 residues. V lost 7 bases and J 6 bases, leaving 16 bases between the germline ends. Germline V lookup: CDR1 MDHEN, CDR2 SYDVKM. Written as DNA, the CDR3 is TGTGCCAGCACCTTTGACGGGGCCTCCAATGAGCAGTTCTTC. Its protein product is CASTFDGASNEQFF.

There are many counts of this clonotype. This beta chain lies outside the target of a library built for alpha chains; its clone size means little. The J gene is TRBJ2-7, the V gene TRBV3-2. TRBV3-2 is listed as a pseudogene. This CDR3 comprises 13 residues. CDR3 coding DNA: TGTGCCAGCTTACTAAAAAGCTCCTACGAGCAGTACTTC. Its protein product is CASLLKSSYEQYF.

This clonotype was seen ten or more times. This beta chain is an off-target read within a library intended for alpha chains, so its frequency means little. J is TRBJ2-1 and V is TRBV27; D might be TRBD1 (6 bases). Between the trimmed V and J ends, which lost 6 bases and 8 bases, there was a span of 23 bases. CDR3 length: 16 residues. The germline gives CDR1 MNHEY, CDR2 SMNVEV (reference sequence). CDR3 nucleotides: TGTGCCAGCAGATCCCCTCAGAACAGCGAGGGGGATGAGCAGTTCTTC. Translated, it gives CASRSPQNSEGDEQFF.